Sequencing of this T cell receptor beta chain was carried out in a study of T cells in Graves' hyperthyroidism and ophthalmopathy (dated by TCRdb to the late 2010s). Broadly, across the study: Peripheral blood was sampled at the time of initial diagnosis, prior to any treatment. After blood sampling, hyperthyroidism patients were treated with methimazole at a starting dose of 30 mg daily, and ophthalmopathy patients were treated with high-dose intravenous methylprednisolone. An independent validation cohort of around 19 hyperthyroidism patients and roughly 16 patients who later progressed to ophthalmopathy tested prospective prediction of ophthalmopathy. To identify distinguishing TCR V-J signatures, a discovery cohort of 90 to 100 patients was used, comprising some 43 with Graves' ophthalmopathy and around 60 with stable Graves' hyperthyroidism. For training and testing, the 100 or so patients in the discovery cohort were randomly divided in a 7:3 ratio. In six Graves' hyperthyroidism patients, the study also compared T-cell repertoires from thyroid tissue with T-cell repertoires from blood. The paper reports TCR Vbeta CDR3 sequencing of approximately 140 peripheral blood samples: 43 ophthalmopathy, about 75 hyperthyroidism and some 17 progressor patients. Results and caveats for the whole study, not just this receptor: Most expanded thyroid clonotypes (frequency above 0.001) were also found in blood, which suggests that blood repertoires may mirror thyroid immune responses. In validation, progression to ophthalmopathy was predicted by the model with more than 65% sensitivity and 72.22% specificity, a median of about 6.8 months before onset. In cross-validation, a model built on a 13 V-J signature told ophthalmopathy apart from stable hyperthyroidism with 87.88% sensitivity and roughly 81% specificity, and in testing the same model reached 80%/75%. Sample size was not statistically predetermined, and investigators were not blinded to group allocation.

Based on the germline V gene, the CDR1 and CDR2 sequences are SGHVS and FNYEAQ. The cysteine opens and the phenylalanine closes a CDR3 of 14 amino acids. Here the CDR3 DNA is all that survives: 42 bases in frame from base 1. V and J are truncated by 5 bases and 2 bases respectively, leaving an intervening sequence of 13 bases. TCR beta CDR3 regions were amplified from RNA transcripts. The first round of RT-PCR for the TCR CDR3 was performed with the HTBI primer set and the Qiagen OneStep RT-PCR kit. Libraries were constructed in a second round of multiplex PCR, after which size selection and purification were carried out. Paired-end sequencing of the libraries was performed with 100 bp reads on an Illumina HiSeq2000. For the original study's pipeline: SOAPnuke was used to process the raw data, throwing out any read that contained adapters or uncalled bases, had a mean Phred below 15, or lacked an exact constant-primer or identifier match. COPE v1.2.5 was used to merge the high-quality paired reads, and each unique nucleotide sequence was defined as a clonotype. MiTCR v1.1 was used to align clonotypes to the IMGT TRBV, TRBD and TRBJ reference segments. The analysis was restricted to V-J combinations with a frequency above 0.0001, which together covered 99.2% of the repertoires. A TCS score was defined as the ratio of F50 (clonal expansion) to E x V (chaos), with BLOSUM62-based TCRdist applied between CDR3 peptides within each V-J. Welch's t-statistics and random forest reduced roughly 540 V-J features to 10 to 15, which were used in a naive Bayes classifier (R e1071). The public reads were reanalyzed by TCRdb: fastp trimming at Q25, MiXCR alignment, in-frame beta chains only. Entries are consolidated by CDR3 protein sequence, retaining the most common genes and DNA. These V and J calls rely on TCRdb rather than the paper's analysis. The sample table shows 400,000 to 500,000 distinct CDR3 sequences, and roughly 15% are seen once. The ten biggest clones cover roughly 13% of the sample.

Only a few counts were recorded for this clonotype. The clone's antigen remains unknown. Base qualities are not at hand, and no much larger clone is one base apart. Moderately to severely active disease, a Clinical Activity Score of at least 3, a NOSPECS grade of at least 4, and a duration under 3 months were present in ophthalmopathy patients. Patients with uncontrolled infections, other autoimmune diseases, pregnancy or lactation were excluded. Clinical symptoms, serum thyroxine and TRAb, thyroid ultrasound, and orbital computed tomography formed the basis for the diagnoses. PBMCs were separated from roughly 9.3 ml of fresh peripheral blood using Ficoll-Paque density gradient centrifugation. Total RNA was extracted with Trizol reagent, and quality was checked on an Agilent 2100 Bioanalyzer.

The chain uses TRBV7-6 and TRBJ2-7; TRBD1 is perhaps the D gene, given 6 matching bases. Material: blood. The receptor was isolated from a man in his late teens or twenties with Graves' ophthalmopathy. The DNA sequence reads TGTGCCAGCAGCATTGGGACAAGTACCTACGAGCAGTACTTC. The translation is CASSIGTSTYEQYF.